The rows below give T cell receptor beta chains drawn from one sample of a study of post-analysis software for immune sequencing data. TCRdb reanalysed the PCR reads using MiXCR and keeps one entry per CDR3 protein. Of about 760,000 distinct CDR3 sequences listed, 25% to 30% were seen once; the top ten hold roughly 0.53%. The sequencing sample was made of blood. The source is a girl aged 5-17 years with multiple sclerosis. Both conserved end residues are part of each CDR3. A D gene is named only where the DNA matches it firmly. Part of the rows lack a size; the others show once, few, many or a class for expanded clones.

v_call: TRBV12-5; d_call: TRBD1; j_call: TRBJ1-1; clone_size: .; cdr3_nt: TGTGCTAGTGGTTTGGTGGGCCGGACAGGGAGGACTTTCTTT; cdr3_aa: CASGLVGRTGRTFF
v_call: TRBV6-2/TRBV6-3; d_call: .; j_call: TRBJ2-7; clone_size: .; cdr3_nt: TGTGCCAGCAGTCACCAAGACTACGAGCAGTACTTC; cdr3_aa: CASSHQDYEQYF
v_call: TRBV6-5; d_call: .; j_call: TRBJ1-2; clone_size: few; cdr3_nt: TGTGCCAGCAGCCTTGGACGGACCTATGGCTACACCTTC; cdr3_aa: CASSLGRTYGYTF
v_call: TRBV2; d_call: TRBD2; j_call: TRBJ2-5; clone_size: few; cdr3_nt: TGTGCCAGCACCGTTAGCGGGAGTGGAGCGGGGGAGCAGTACTTC; cdr3_aa: CASTVSGSGAGEQYF
v_call: TRBV25-1; d_call: .; j_call: TRBJ2-5; clone_size: few; cdr3_nt: TGTGCCAGCAATCTCCCACAGGTTAAACTCCTACGGCAGTACTTC; cdr3_aa: CASNLPQVKLLRQYF
v_call: TRBV3-1; d_call: .; j_call: TRBJ2-5; clone_size: .; cdr3_nt: TGTGCCAGCAGCCAGAACCCCTCCCAAGAGACCCAGTACTTC; cdr3_aa: CASSQNPSQETQYF
v_call: TRBV2; d_call: TRBD1; j_call: TRBJ1-2; clone_size: .; cdr3_nt: TGTGCCAGCAGTGATGGGACAGGGATTCGTGGCTACACCTTC; cdr3_aa: CASSDGTGIRGYTF
v_call: TRBV3-1; d_call: TRBD2; j_call: TRBJ2-3; clone_size: .; cdr3_nt: TGTGCCAGCAGCCAAGAACCAGGGAGGGCAGATACGCAGTATTTT; cdr3_aa: CASSQEPGRADTQYF
v_call: TRBV20-1; d_call: .; j_call: TRBJ1-1; clone_size: .; cdr3_nt: TGCAGTGCTCGCCCAGTAGACGCCGAAGCTTTCTTT; cdr3_aa: CSARPVDAEAFF
v_call: TRBV7-2; d_call: .; j_call: TRBJ2-2; clone_size: .; cdr3_nt: TGTGCCAGCAGCGGGAGTTTAACCGGGGAGCTGTTTTTT; cdr3_aa: CASSGSLTGELFF
v_call: TRBV28; d_call: .; j_call: TRBJ2-5; clone_size: few; cdr3_nt: TGTGCCAGCAGTTTCGGACGCTCGGGGACCCAGTACTTC; cdr3_aa: CASSFGRSGTQYF
v_call: TRBV29-1; d_call: .; j_call: TRBJ2-3; clone_size: .; cdr3_nt: TGCGGCGCCCCGATGGGGAGTAGCACAGATACGCAGTATTTT; cdr3_aa: CGAPMGSSTDTQYF
v_call: TRBV27; d_call: TRBD2; j_call: TRBJ2-7; clone_size: few; cdr3_nt: TGTGCCAGCAGTTCTAGCGGGGGGGGCTACGAGCAGTACTTC; cdr3_aa: CASSSSGGGYEQYF
v_call: TRBV7-2; d_call: TRBD1; j_call: TRBJ1-5; clone_size: .; cdr3_nt: TGTGCCAGCGGCTTAGTGGGCAGGGGGCAAGGACAGCCCCAGCATTTT; cdr3_aa: CASGLVGRGQGQPQHF
v_call: TRBV27; d_call: .; j_call: TRBJ1-1; clone_size: few; cdr3_nt: TGTGCCAGCAGTTTATTCGGAGGGAATCCCAGGGGGAACACTGAAGCTTTCTTT; cdr3_aa: CASSLFGGNPRGNTEAFF
v_call: TRBV20-1; d_call: .; j_call: TRBJ1-2; clone_size: .; cdr3_nt: TGCAGTGCTAGAGATAAGGGGGGAGGAGTCTATGGCTACACCTTC; cdr3_aa: CSARDKGGGVYGYTF
v_call: TRBV6-5; d_call: TRBD2; j_call: TRBJ2-3; clone_size: few; cdr3_nt: TGTGCCAGCAGTTACTCTTCCAGCGGGGGGGCCCTTGAAACAGATACGCAGTATTTT; cdr3_aa: CASSYSSSGGALETDTQYF
v_call: TRBV12-3/TRBV12-4; d_call: .; j_call: TRBJ1-1; clone_size: .; cdr3_nt: TGTGCCAGCAGCCGTTCTATAACTGAAGCTTTCTTT; cdr3_aa: CASSRSITEAFF
v_call: TRBV7-9; d_call: TRBD2; j_call: TRBJ2-1; clone_size: .; cdr3_nt: TGTGCCAGCAGCTTCGGACTAGCGGGGGTGGATGAGCAGTTCTTC; cdr3_aa: CASSFGLAGVDEQFF
v_call: TRBV3-1; d_call: .; j_call: TRBJ2-1; clone_size: .; cdr3_nt: TGTGCCAGCAGCCCAGGAGTCGGTTCCTACAATGAGCAGTTCTTC; cdr3_aa: CASSPGVGSYNEQFF
v_call: TRBV6-2/TRBV6-3; d_call: TRBD1; j_call: TRBJ1-5; clone_size: .; cdr3_nt: TGTGCCAGCAGTGACAGGGCCGGCAATCAGCCCCAGCATTTT; cdr3_aa: CASSDRAGNQPQHF
v_call: TRBV15; d_call: TRBD1; j_call: TRBJ2-7; clone_size: .; cdr3_nt: TGTGCCACCAGCAGACGGACAGGGCCTTACGAGCAGTACTTC; cdr3_aa: CATSRRTGPYEQYF
v_call: TRBV28; d_call: TRBD1; j_call: TRBJ1-1; clone_size: .; cdr3_nt: TGTGCCAGCAGTTTCAAGTCAGGGGGGACTGAAGCTTTCTTT; cdr3_aa: CASSFKSGGTEAFF
v_call: TRBV6-2/TRBV6-3; d_call: TRBD2; j_call: TRBJ2-3; clone_size: .; cdr3_nt: TGTGCCAGCAGCGCCGGGACTATGGAGTATTTT; cdr3_aa: CASSAGTMEYF
v_call: TRBV29-1; d_call: TRBD2; j_call: TRBJ2-7; clone_size: many; cdr3_nt: TGCAGCTTTTCTGCGGGAGGGTCCTACGAGCAGTACTTC; cdr3_aa: CSFSAGGSYEQYF
v_call: TRBV20-1; d_call: .; j_call: TRBJ2-5; clone_size: .; cdr3_nt: TGCAGTGCCCATCAACCTGGGGGAAGAGAGACCCAGTACTTC; cdr3_aa: CSAHQPGGRETQYF
v_call: TRBV20-1; d_call: TRBD2; j_call: TRBJ2-1; clone_size: few; cdr3_nt: TGCAGTGCTAGCGTACTAGCGGGGGCCGACAATGAGCAGTTCTTC; cdr3_aa: CSASVLAGADNEQFF
v_call: TRBV12-3/TRBV12-4; d_call: .; j_call: TRBJ1-2; clone_size: .; cdr3_nt: TGTGCCAGCAGCTTAGGGTTCTATGGCTACACCTTC; cdr3_aa: CASSLGFYGYTF
v_call: TRBV6-5; d_call: TRBD1; j_call: TRBJ1-2; clone_size: few; cdr3_nt: TGTGCCAGCAGTTACCAGGGACAGGGCCGTAACTATGGCTACACCTTC; cdr3_aa: CASSYQGQGRNYGYTF
v_call: TRBV6-5; d_call: .; j_call: TRBJ2-1; clone_size: .; cdr3_nt: TGTGCCAGCAGCGGCTTTCACGGATCCTACAATGAGCAGTTCTTC; cdr3_aa: CASSGFHGSYNEQFF
v_call: TRBV19; d_call: .; j_call: TRBJ2-3; clone_size: few; cdr3_nt: TGTGCCAGCAGCCGGGGTTACTCCACAGATACGCAGTATTTT; cdr3_aa: CASSRGYSTDTQYF
v_call: TRBV13; d_call: .; j_call: TRBJ2-5; clone_size: .; cdr3_nt: TGTGCCAGCAGCTTGGAGGGACCAGGGGCCCAGTACTTC; cdr3_aa: CASSLEGPGAQYF
v_call: TRBV9; d_call: .; j_call: TRBJ2-2; clone_size: .; cdr3_nt: TGTGCCAGCAGCCCCCGGACAGATTCGAACACCGGGGAGCTGTTTTTT; cdr3_aa: CASSPRTDSNTGELFF
v_call: TRBV6-5; d_call: TRBD2; j_call: TRBJ2-3; clone_size: .; cdr3_nt: TGTGCCAGCAGCCGGGGCGGGGGGCTCAGCACAGATACGCAGTATTTT; cdr3_aa: CASSRGGGLSTDTQYF
v_call: TRBV7-2; d_call: .; j_call: TRBJ1-5; clone_size: .; cdr3_nt: TGTGCCAGCAGCTTGGGCCCCGGACATCAGCCCCAGCATTTT; cdr3_aa: CASSLGPGHQPQHF
v_call: TRBV7-2; d_call: .; j_call: TRBJ2-7; clone_size: .; cdr3_nt: TGTGCCAGCAGAACGGACGGGGTATCCTACGAGCAGTACTTC; cdr3_aa: CASRTDGVSYEQYF
v_call: TRBV10-3; d_call: TRBD2; j_call: TRBJ2-1; clone_size: few; cdr3_nt: TGTGCCACCAGACTAGCGGGAGTTCCCGGGGATGAGCAGTTCTTC; cdr3_aa: CATRLAGVPGDEQFF
v_call: TRBV4-1; d_call: TRBD1; j_call: TRBJ2-7; clone_size: .; cdr3_nt: TGCGCCAGCAGCCAAGCTACCGGGACAGGGACCTACGAGCAGTACTTC; cdr3_aa: CASSQATGTGTYEQYF
v_call: TRBV3-1; d_call: TRBD2; j_call: TRBJ2-7; clone_size: few; cdr3_nt: TGTGCCAGCAGCCCTGGACTAGCGGGAGGAAATGAGCAGTACTTC; cdr3_aa: CASSPGLAGGNEQYF
v_call: TRBV6-1; d_call: .; j_call: TRBJ2-1; clone_size: few; cdr3_nt: TGTGCCAGCAGTGAATCTTACGGCTCCTACAATGAGCAGTTCTTC; cdr3_aa: CASSESYGSYNEQFF